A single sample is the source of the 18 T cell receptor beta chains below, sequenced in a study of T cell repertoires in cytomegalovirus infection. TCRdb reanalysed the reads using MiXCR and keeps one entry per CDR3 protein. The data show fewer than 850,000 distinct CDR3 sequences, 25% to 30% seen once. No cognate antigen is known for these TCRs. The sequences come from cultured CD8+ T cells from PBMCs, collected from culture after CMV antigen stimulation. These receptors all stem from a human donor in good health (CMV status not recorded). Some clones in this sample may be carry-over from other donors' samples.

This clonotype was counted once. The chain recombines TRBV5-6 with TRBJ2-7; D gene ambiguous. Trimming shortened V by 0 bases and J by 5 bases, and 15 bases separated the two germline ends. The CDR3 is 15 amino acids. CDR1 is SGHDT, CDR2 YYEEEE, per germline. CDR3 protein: CASSLAGRSRDEQYV. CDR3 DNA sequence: TGTGCCAGCAGCTTGGCCGGACGCTCTCGGGACGAGCAGTACGTC.

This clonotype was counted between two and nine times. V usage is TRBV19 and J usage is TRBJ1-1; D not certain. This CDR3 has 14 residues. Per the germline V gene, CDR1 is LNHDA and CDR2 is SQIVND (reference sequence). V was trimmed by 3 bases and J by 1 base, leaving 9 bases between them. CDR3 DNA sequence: TGTGCCAGTAGTATTGAGCCGGGGAACACTGAAGCTTTCTTT. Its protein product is CASSIEPGNTEAFF.

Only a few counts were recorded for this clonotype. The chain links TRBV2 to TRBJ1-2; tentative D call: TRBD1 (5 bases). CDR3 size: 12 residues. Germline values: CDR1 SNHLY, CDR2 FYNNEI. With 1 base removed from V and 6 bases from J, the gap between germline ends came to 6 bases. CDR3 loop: CASSEEGDGYTF. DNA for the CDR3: TGTGCCAGCAGTGAAGAAGGGGATGGCTACACCTTC. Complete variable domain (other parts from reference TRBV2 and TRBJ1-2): EPEVTQTPSHQVTQMGQEVILRCVPISNHLYFYWYRQILGQKVEFLVSFYNNEISEKSEIFDDQFSVERPDGSNFTLKIRSTKLEDSAMYFCASSEEGDGYTFGSGTRLTVV.

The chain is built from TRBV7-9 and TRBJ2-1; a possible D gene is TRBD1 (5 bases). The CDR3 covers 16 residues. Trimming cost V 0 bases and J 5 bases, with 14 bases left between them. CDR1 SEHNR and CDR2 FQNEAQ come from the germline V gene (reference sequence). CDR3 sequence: CASSLAGPPRDNEQFF. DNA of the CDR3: TGTGCCAGCAGCTTAGCGGGGCCACCTCGGGACAATGAGCAGTTCTTC.

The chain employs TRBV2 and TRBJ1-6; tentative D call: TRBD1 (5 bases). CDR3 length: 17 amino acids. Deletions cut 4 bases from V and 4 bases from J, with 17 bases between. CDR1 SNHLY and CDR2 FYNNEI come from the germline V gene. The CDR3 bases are TGTGCCAGCAGTGTAACCCAGGGAGATTGGTATAATTCACCCCTCCACTTT. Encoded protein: CASSVTQGDWYNSPLHF.

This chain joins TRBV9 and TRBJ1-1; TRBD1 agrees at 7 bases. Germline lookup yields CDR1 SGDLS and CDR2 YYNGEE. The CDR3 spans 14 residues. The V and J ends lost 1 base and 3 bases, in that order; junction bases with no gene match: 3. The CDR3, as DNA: TGTGCCAGCAGCGTAAGACAGGGAGACACTGAAGCTTTCTTT. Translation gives CASSVRQGDTEAFF.

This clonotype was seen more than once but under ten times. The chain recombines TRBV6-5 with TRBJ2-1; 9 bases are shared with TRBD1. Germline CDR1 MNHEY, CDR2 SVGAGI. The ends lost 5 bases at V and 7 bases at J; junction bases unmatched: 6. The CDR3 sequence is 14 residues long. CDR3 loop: CASSSTGGSNEQFF. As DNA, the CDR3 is TGTGCCAGCAGTAGTACAGGGGGCTCAAATGAGCAGTTCTTC.

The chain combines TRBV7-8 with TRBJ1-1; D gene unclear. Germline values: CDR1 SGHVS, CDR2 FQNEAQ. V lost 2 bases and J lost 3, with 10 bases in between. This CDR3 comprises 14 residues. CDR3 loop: CASSLYEGDTEAFF. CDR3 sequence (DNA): TGTGCCAGCAGCTTATACGAGGGTGACACTGAAGCTTTCTTT.

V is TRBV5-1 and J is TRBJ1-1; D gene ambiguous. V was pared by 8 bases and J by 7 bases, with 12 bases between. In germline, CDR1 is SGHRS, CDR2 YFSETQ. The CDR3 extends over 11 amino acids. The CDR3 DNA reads TGCGCCAGTAGGAGCCAGCTTGAAGCTTTCTTT. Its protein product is CASRSQLEAFF. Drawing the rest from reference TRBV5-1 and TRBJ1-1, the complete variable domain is KAGVTQTPRYLIKTRGQQVTLSCSPISGHRSVSWYQQTPGQGLQFLFEYFSETQRNKGNFPGRFSGRQFSNSRSEMNVSTLELGDSALYLCASRSQLEAFFGQGTRLTVV.

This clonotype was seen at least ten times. CDR3 region: CASSLIGNTEAFF. The DNA of the CDR3 is TGTGCCAGCAGCTTAATAGGGAACACTGAAGCTTTCTTT. The chain has TRBV28 and TRBJ1-1; no clear D. The CDR3 consists of 13 residues. Per the germline V gene, CDR1 is MDHEN and CDR2 is SYDVKM. Trimming took 6 bases from V and 1 from J, leaving 9 bases between them.

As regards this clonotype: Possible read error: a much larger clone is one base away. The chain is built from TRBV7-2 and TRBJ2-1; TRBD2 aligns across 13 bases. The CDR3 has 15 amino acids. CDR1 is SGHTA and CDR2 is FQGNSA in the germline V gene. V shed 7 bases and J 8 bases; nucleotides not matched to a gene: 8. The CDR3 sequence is CASNYGLAGDDEQFF. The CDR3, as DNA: TGTGCCAGCAACTACGGACTAGCGGGGGACGATGAGCAGTTCTTC.

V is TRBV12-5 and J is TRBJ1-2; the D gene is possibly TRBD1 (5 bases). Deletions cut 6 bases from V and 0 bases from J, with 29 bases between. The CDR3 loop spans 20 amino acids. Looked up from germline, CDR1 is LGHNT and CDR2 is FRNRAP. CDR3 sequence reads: CASGDPPIADRGNPNYGYTF. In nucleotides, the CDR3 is TGTGCTAGTGGCGACCCCCCAATAGCTGACAGAGGAAACCCTAACTATGGCTACACCTTC.

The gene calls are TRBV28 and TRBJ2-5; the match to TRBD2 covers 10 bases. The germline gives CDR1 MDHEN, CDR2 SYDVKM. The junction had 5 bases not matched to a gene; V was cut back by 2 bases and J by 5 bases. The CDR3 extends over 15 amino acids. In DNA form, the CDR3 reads TGTGCCAGCAGTTTACCAGCGGGGGGGCTTGAGACCCAGTACTTC. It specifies CASSLPAGGLETQYF. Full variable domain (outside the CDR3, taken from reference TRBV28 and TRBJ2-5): DVKVTQSSRYLVKRTGEKVFLECVQDMDHENMFWYRQDPGLGLRLIYFSYDVKMKEKGDIPEGYSVSREKKERFSLILESASTNQTSMYLCASSLPAGGLETQYFGPGTRLLVL.

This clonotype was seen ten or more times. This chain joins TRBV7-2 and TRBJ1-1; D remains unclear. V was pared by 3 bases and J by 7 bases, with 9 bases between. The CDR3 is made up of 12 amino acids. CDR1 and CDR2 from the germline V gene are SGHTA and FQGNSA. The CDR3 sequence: CASSFPWSEAFF. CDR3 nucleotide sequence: TGTGCCAGCAGCTTCCCCTGGAGTGAAGCTTTCTTT.

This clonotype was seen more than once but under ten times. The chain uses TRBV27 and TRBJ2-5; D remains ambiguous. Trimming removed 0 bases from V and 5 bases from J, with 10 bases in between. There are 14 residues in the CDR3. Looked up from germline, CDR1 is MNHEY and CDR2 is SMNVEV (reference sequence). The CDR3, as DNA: TGTGCCAGCAGTTTATCTGGGTCCAGTGAGACCCAGTACTTC. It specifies CASSLSGSSETQYF.

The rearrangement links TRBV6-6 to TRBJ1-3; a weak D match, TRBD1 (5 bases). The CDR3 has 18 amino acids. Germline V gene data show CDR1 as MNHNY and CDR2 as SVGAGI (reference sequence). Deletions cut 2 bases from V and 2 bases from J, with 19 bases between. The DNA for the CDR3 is TGTGCCAGCAGTTACGTTCGGGGGACTAGGTCCACTGGAAACACCATATATTTT. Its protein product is CASSYVRGTRSTGNTIYF.

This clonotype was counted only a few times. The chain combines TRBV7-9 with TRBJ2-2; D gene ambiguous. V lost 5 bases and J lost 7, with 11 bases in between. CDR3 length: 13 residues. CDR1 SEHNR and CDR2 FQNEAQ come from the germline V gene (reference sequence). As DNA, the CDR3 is TGTGCCAGCAGCCCCCTGGGGAACGGGGAGCTGTTTTTT. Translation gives CASSPLGNGELFF. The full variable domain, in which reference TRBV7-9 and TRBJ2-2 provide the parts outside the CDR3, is DTGVSQNPRHKITKRGQNVTFRCDPISEHNRLYWYRQTLGQGPEFLTYFQNEAQLEKSRLLSDRFSAERPKGSFSTLEIQRTEQGDSAMYLCASSPLGNGELFFGEGSRLTVL.

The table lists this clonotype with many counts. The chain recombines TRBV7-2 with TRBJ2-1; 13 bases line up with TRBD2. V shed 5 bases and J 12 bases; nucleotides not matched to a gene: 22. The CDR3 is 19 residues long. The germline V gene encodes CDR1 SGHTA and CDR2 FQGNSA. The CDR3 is CASSPRTSGGPLALQWQFF. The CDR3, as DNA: TGTGCCAGCAGCCCGAGGACTAGCGGGGGACCATTAGCCTTGCAATGGCAGTTCTTC.